This T cell receptor (beta chain) was observed in a study of metastatic and nonmetastatic thyroid tumors. The wider study: Thyroid patients, malignant and benign, had repertoires compared across blood and tumor or nodule tissue. General observations from the study: Within blood and tumor, benign nodules reportedly had significantly lower TCR beta diversity than malignant thyroid tumors did.

Germline CDR1 and CDR2: SEHNR and FQNEAQ (reference sequence). The CDR3 is 13 residues long. V was shortened by 8 bases and J by 7 bases, with 12 bases between the two germline ends. Turning to this clone: Its antigen remains unknown.

Authors' methods: Variation in CDR3 across clinicopathological groups served as the basis for constructing a distant-metastasis classifier in papillary thyroid cancer. TCRdb re-called the PCR reads through MiXCR. The V and J calls were not made by the authors but by TCRdb's processing. In the table there are 39,000 or so clones, around half of which are singletons. Prior to thyroid surgery, none of the patients had received any treatment. Sequencing was done on a sample of tumor tissue. This TCR was sampled from a male donor with papillary thyroid cancer or a benign thyroid nodule (not recorded which). Some clones in this sample may be carry-over from other donors' samples. J is TRBJ1-6 and V is TRBV7-9; no firm D call. CDR3 loop: CASAWQTNSPLHF. CDR3 DNA sequence: TGTGCCAGCGCATGGCAGACCAATTCACCCCTCCACTTT.